These 23 T cell receptor beta chains were all obtained from the same sample, sequenced in a study of T cells expressing NK-cell markers (TCRdb year 2020). Preparation of the library involved 5' RACE. The sequencer was an Illumina HiSeq 2000. Reprocessed by TCRdb, the reads give a single entry per CDR3 protein sequence, without DNA. The table for this sample shows 90,000 to 130,000 distinct CDR3 sequences. The ten largest make up 18% of the sample. Sequencing was carried out using blood T cells: a sorted CD56 or NKG2C T cell subset, CD4+ or CD8+ T cells, or bulk PBMC T cells (not recorded which). The receptor set was obtained from a woman aged 18 to 75 in good health.

The chain combines TRBV30 with TRBJ2-3; TCRdb's D call, TRBD2, is unchecked because there is no DNA. This CDR3 is 16 amino acids long. The germline CDR1 and CDR2 sequences are GTSNPN and SVGIG (reference sequence). The CDR3: CAWSVLAGGPSDTQYF. Full variable domain (rest looked up from reference TRBV30 and TRBJ2-3): SQTIHQWPATLVQPVGSPLSLECTVEGTSNPNLYWYRQAAGRGLQLLFYSVGIGQISSEVPQNLSASRPQDRQFILSSKKLLLSDSGFYLCAWSVLAGGPSDTQYFGPGTRLTVL.

The rearrangement joins TRBV9 to TRBJ1-1; TCRdb returns TRBD1, unconfirmable since there is no DNA. CDR3 length: 14 residues. Germline loops: CDR1 SGDLS, CDR2 YYNGEE. The CDR3 loop reads CASSVGQNSPEAFF.

The chain uses TRBV4-2 and TRBJ2-1; TCRdb's D gene call, TRBD2, goes unchecked for lack of DNA. This CDR3 spans 15 amino acids. CDR1 and CDR2 (germline): LGHNA, YNFKEQ. CDR3 in amino acids: CASSQERDLYNEQFF.

The chain joins TRBV12-3 or TRBV12-4 to TRBJ2-5; TCRdb returns TRBD2, unconfirmable since there is no DNA. CDR3 size: 16 residues. The chain's CDR3 is CASSDLLAGGPETQYF.

This clonotype is large by frequency. The chain carries TRBV9 and TRBJ1-2; TCRdb selects TRBD1, and the lack of DNA leaves this call unchecked. Germline CDR1 is SGDLS and CDR2 is YYNGEE. The CDR3 has 13 amino acids. The chain's CDR3 is CASSGWDNYGYTF.

The chain couples TRBV4-3 to TRBJ1-1. There are 15 residues in the CDR3. In germline, CDR1 is LGHNA, CDR2 YSLEER. The CDR3 region is CASSQGLPMNTEAFF.

The gene calls are TRBV15 and TRBJ2-3. Germline CDR1 is LNHNV and CDR2 is YYDKDF (reference sequence). There are 17 residues in the CDR3. CDR3 sequence: CATSRDSERVNTDTQYF. The full variable domain, rest sourced from reference TRBV15 and TRBJ2-3, is DAMVIQNPRYQVTQFGKPVTLSCSQTLNHNVMYWYQQKSSQAPKLLFHYYDKDFNNEADTPDNFQSRRPNTSFCFLDIRSPGLGDTAMYLCATSRDSERVNTDTQYFGPGTRLTVL.

The chain joins TRBV28 to TRBJ2-7; the D call from TCRdb, TRBD2, cannot be confirmed without DNA. CDR1 is MDHEN and CDR2 is SYDVKM in the germline V gene. The length of the CDR3 is 16 residues. CDR3 region: CASSSTLDRQSYEQYF.

This chain links TRBV7-9 with TRBJ1-2; with no DNA, the TCRdb D assignment of TRBD1 cannot be verified. CDR1 is SEHNR and CDR2 is FQNEAQ in the germline V gene (reference sequence). The CDR3 length is 15 residues. CDR3 loop: CASSPHGTGEEGYTF. The whole variable domain, filled in from reference TRBV7-9 and TRBJ1-2, reads DTGVSQNPRHKITKRGQNVTFRCDPISEHNRLYWYRQTLGQGPEFLTYFQNEAQLEKSRLLSDRFSAERPKGSFSTLEIQRTEQGDSAMYLCASSPHGTGEEGYTFGSGTRLTVV.

V is TRBV10-3 and J is TRBJ2-3; as DNA is missing, the TRBD2 call by TCRdb cannot be tested. The CDR3 consists of 17 residues. The germline CDR1 and CDR2 sequences are ENHRY and SYGVKD. CDR3 region: CAISESGAGDSTDTQYF.

The CDR3 loop is CAWSDPGLIPYEQYF. The rearrangement joins TRBV30 to TRBJ2-7; lacking DNA, the TRBD2 call made by TCRdb goes unchecked. Germline V gene sequence: CDR1 GTSNPN, CDR2 SVGIG (reference sequence). The CDR3 has 15 residues.

CDR3 region: CASSLLEDFWGETQYF. J is TRBJ2-5 and V is TRBV7-2; the TCRdb D gene call, TRBD2, has no DNA to confirm it. This CDR3 is built from 16 residues. Germline-derived CDR1 and CDR2 are SGHTA and FQGNSA.

The rearrangement joins TRBV4-1 to TRBJ1-1. The germline V gene has CDR1 MGHRA and CDR2 YSYEKL. The CDR3 has 13 residues. CDR3 protein: CASSLPLRGEAFF.

The chain employs TRBV15 and TRBJ1-5; TCRdb designates TRBD1, a call that cannot be tested without DNA. The germline CDR1 and CDR2 sequences are LNHNV and YYDKDF (reference sequence). The CDR3 has 15 amino acids. The CDR3 spells CATREQGLTDQPQHF.

This chain uses TRBV4-3 with TRBJ2-2. This CDR3 contains 18 residues. The germline V gene encodes CDR1 LGHNA and CDR2 YSLEER. This CDR3 is CASSQDLTSGPNTGELFF.

This chain links TRBV7-9 with TRBJ1-1. Germline V gives CDR1 SEHNR, CDR2 FQNEAQ (reference sequence). The CDR3 has 13 amino acids. The CDR3 sequence: CANRRGNNTEAFF.

This sequence joins TRBV7-2 and TRBJ1-4; TCRdb lists TRBD1, though no DNA is available to test this call. The CDR3 loop spans 14 amino acids. Germline V lookup: CDR1 SGHTA, CDR2 FQGNSA. The CDR3 sequence is CASSLGTGDEKLFF.

V is TRBV24-1 and J is TRBJ2-3; TCRdb reports TRBD1, a call that lacks DNA to check it against. This CDR3 contains 12 residues. Germline V gives CDR1 KGHDR, CDR2 SFDVKD. The CDR3 spells CATSWGTDTQYF.

This rearrangement joins TRBV5-6 to TRBJ1-5; there is no DNA to check the TCRdb D call of TRBD1. This CDR3 is built from 15 residues. The germline V gene encodes CDR1 SGHDT and CDR2 YYEEEE. The CDR3 loop reads CASSLQGNSNQPQHF.

The chain combines TRBV18 with TRBJ2-3. This CDR3 contains 13 residues. CDR1 and CDR2 (germline): KGHSH, LQKENI. CDR3 sequence reads: CASSPADVWAQYF.

The genes are TRBV5-6 and TRBJ1-3. The CDR3 has 17 amino acids. CDR1 is SGHDT and CDR2 is YYEEEE in the germline V gene. The CDR3 here is CASSLGRVVFSGNTIYF. Drawing the rest from reference TRBV5-6 and TRBJ1-3, the complete variable domain is DAGVTQSPTHLIKTRGQQVTLRCSPKSGHDTVSWYQQALGQGPQFIFQYYEEEERQRGNFPDRFSGHQFPNYSSELNVNALLLGDSALYLCASSLGRVVFSGNTIYFGEGSWLTVV.

The chain's CDR3 is CSAVDRFEQYF. The chain joins TRBV20-1 to TRBJ2-7. Germline V CDR1 and CDR2: DFQATT, SNEGSKA (reference sequence). The CDR3 covers 11 residues.

This rearrangement joins TRBV29-1 to TRBJ1-1; the TRBD1 assignment by TCRdb is unverifiable without DNA. Germline CDR1 SQVTM, CDR2 ANQGSEA. CDR3 length equals 13 residues. CDR3 sequence: CSVGLGGNTEAFF.